This T cell receptor (beta chain) comes out of a study of blood T cell repertoires in COVID-19. Per germline, CDR1 MDHEN and CDR2 SYDVKM. The V gene lost 4 bases and the J gene lost 2 bases, with 5 bases spanning the gap. CDR3 length: 12 amino acids. The authors' processing: It was from reference gene primer amplification that nucleated cell counts were estimated. The method was immunoSEQ multiplex PCR; TCRdb's version includes in-frame clones alone and lacks a portion of them. From that table come the V and J calls and clone size; the DNA was used to work out D and trimming. This table has approximately 73,000 clones, roughly 86% appearing once.

The receptor was derived from a woman aged 55 to 70 with acute or convalescent COVID-19. This sequence joins TRBV28 and TRBJ2-5; no clear D gene. Sequenced material: peripheral blood. The CDR3 DNA reads as TGTGCCAGCAGTTCCGTGCAAGAGACCCAGTACTTC. Translation gives CASSSVQETQYF.